The 5 T cell receptor beta chains in this list originate from one sample, sequenced in a study of cytomegalovirus exposure and HLA in healthy donors. Clones were sequenced by immunoSEQ multiplex PCR, and TCRdb holds only the in-frame ones, with some missing. This table has about 130,000 clones, around 90% appearing once. Sequenced: PBMCs. These receptor sequences come from a woman under 40 in good health and CMV-seropositive.

The rearrangement uses TRBV25-1 and TRBJ1-1; 8 bases are shared with TRBD1. CDR3 length equals 14 residues. Germline lookup yields CDR1 MGHDK and CDR2 SYGVNS. Trimming removed 4 bases from V and 4 bases from J; junction bases left unmatched: 5. CDR3 DNA: TGTGCCAGCAGTGTCAGGGGGCTGTCCACTGAAGCTTTCTTT. It encodes CASSVRGLSTEAFF.

The rearrangement uses TRBV27 and TRBJ2-5, with 8 bases aligning to TRBD2. CDR1 and CDR2 from the germline V gene are MNHEY and SMNVEV (reference sequence). The CDR3 runs to 14 residues. J was trimmed by 4 bases and V by 8 bases; bases with no gene match: 9. DNA for the CDR3: TGTGCCAGCGCCTACTCTAGCGGGCTAGAGACCCAGTACTTC. This translates into CASAYSSGLETQYF.

The chain links TRBV6-1 to TRBJ2-7, with TRBD1 as a possible D gene (5 bases). Deletions cut 6 bases from V and 6 bases from J, with 9 bases between. CDR3 size: 11 residues. Germline V gene data show CDR1 as MNHNS and CDR2 as SASEGT. In DNA form, the CDR3 reads TGTGCCAGCAGCTCAGGGCTCGAGCAGTACTTC. This gives the protein CASSSGLEQYF.

CDR3 DNA: TGTGCCAGCAGCGCGAGACTAGCGACCGGGGAGCTGTTTTTT. Translated, it gives CASSARLATGELFF. The gene calls are TRBV7-8 and TRBJ2-2; the match to TRBD2 covers 8 bases. Germline V gene sequence: CDR1 SGHVS, CDR2 FQNEAQ. The CDR3 has 14 residues. V was pared by 5 bases and J by 5 bases, with 4 bases of the junction left unmatched.

The chain employs TRBV5-5 and TRBJ2-2; D is uncertain. This CDR3 comprises 13 residues. The germline V gene has CDR1 SGHKS and CDR2 YYEKEE (reference sequence). The V end lost 4 bases, the J end lost 6 bases, and 10 bases lay between the germline ends. The CDR3 protein is CASSRVDPGELFF. The DNA for the CDR3 is TGTGCCAGCAGCCGGGTGGATCCCGGGGAGCTGTTTTTT. Together with reference TRBV5-5 and TRBJ2-2, the CDR3 gives the full variable domain: DAGVTQSPTHLIKTRGQQVTLRCSPISGHKSVSWYQQVLGQGPQFIFQYYEKEERGRGNFPDRFSARQFPNYSSELNVNALLLGDSALYLCASSRVDPGELFFGEGSRLTVL.